These 9 T cell receptor beta chains came from one sample sequenced in a study of T cells in localized non-small cell lung cancer. TCRdb's copy holds only in-frame clones and misses some; the assay was immunoSEQ multiplex PCR. Of tens of thousands of clones listed, around 94% are singletons. The sample was peripheral blood, taken before any cancer treatment. The origin of the receptors is a woman aged 35 to 70 with stage I lung adenocarcinoma.

This chain connects TRBV7-3 to TRBJ1-2, with TRBD1 matching over 10 bases. Germline trimming cut 3 bases from V and 4 bases from J; bases unmatched to any gene: 8. The CDR3 has 16 residues. CDR1 SGHTA and CDR2 FQGTGA come from the germline V gene. This chain's CDR3 is CASSFAGTGEGYGYTF. In DNA form, the CDR3 reads TGTGCCAGCAGCTTTGCCGGGACAGGGGAGGGCTATGGCTACACCTTC.

J is TRBJ2-7 and V is TRBV4-3, with 9 bases matching TRBD1. CDR3 size: 16 residues. V trimming: 0 bases; J trimming: 3 bases; junction bases outside the gene matches: 6. Germline V lookup: CDR1 LGHNA, CDR2 YSLEER. This CDR3 is CASSQDSTGGIYEQYF. The CDR3 DNA follows: TGCGCCAGCAGCCAAGATTCGACAGGGGGTATCTACGAGCAGTACTTC.

The V call is TRBV18, the J call TRBJ1-1; D is perhaps TRBD1 (5 bases). CDR1 is KGHSH, CDR2 LQKENI, per germline. V lost 2 bases, J lost 11 bases, and 15 bases lay in between. The CDR3 contains 13 residues. The CDR3 DNA reads as TGTGCCAGCTCACCAGCTGGACAAACCGTCGCTTTCTTT. The encoded protein is CASSPAGQTVAFF.

V and J are TRBV19 and TRBJ1-6, with a tentative D call TRBD1 (5 bases). V was clipped by 7 bases and J by 7 bases, with 20 bases between them. This CDR3 contains 16 residues. Germline V CDR1 and CDR2: LNHDA, SQIVND (reference sequence). The CDR3 DNA sequence: TGTGCCAGTAACGCCCCGCAGGGTTTTGGAAATTCACCCCTCCACTTT. As protein: CASNAPQGFGNSPLHF. The whole variable domain, filled in from reference TRBV19 and TRBJ1-6, reads DGGITQSPKYLFRKEGQNVTLSCEQNLNHDAMYWYRQDPGQGLRLIYYSQIVNDFQKGDIAEGYSVSREKKESFPLTVTSAQKNPTAFYLCASNAPQGFGNSPLHFGNGTRLTVT.

This sequence joins TRBV7-9 and TRBJ2-1, with a weak D call TRBD2 (6 bases). The germline CDR1 and CDR2 sequences are SEHNR and FQNEAQ (reference sequence). This CDR3 comprises 14 residues. V lost 4 bases, J lost 6 bases, and 13 bases lay in between. CDR3 loop: CASSYYQGGNEQFF. The DNA for the CDR3 is TGTGCCAGCAGCTATTATCAGGGAGGCAATGAGCAGTTCTTC.

The rearrangement links TRBV7-9 to TRBJ2-2; 8 nucleotides line up with TRBD1. The germline V gene encodes CDR1 SEHNR and CDR2 FQNEAQ (reference sequence). Losses at the gene ends were 1 base for V and 6 bases for J; bases not matched to a gene: 4. CDR3 length equals 15 residues. CDR3 sequence: CASSLGQGASGELFF. CDR3 nucleotide sequence: TGTGCCAGCAGCTTAGGGCAGGGGGCATCCGGGGAGCTGTTTTTT. Together with reference TRBV7-9 and TRBJ2-2, the CDR3 gives the full variable domain: DTGVSQNPRHKITKRGQNVTFRCDPISEHNRLYWYRQTLGQGPEFLTYFQNEAQLEKSRLLSDRFSAERPKGSFSTLEIQRTEQGDSAMYLCASSLGQGASGELFFGEGSRLTVL.

V gene TRBV7-9 combines with J gene TRBJ1-5; no clear D. Trimming took off 4 bases at V and 3 bases at J, with 4 bases between the two ends. Germline CDR1 is SEHNR and CDR2 is FQNEAQ (reference sequence). This CDR3 is built from 12 residues. The CDR3 is CASSSNNQPQHF. The CDR3 nucleotides are TGTGCCAGCAGCTCGAACAATCAGCCCCAGCATTTT.

This clone has only one observation. The chain carries TRBV11-3 and TRBJ1-4; D not certain. The V end was cut by 5 bases, the J end by 4 bases, with 11 bases between. In germline, CDR1 is SGHNT, CDR2 YENEEA. The CDR3 is 14 residues long. The CDR3 loop reads CASSPQWDNEKLFF. Written as DNA, the CDR3 is TGTGCCAGCAGCCCGCAGTGGGATAATGAAAAACTGTTTTTT. Combining the CDR3 with reference TRBV11-3 and TRBJ1-4 gives the whole variable domain EAGVVQSPRYKIIEKKQPVAFWCNPISGHNTLYWYLQNLGQGPELLIRYENEEAVDDSQLPKDRFSAERLKGVDSTLKIQPAELGDSAVYLCASSPQWDNEKLFFGSGTQLSVL.

The chain employs TRBV6-6 and TRBJ1-5; D remains ambiguous. V shed 5 bases and J shed 7 bases, with 15 bases lying between them. Germline values: CDR1 MNHNY, CDR2 SVGAGI (reference sequence). This CDR3 is 14 amino acids long. The CDR3 nucleotides are TGTGCCAGCAGTGCATACCAGGAGAGGCAGCCCCAGCATTTT. Residues: CASSAYQERQPQHF.